The TCR beta chain under discussion was sequenced for a study of patients with pleural tuberculosis. This clonotype showed up many times. The CDR3 runs to 15 residues. Trimming removed 1 base at V and 2 bases at J, with 11 bases between. Germline values: CDR1 LGHDT, CDR2 YNNKEL (reference sequence). TCRdb re-called the reads with MiXCR, one entry per CDR3 protein. The sample yields about 29,000 distinct CDR3 sequences, about 20% seen once. The sequence was obtained from a human donor with pleural tuberculosis. The sample comprised peripheral blood. V gene TRBV3-1 combines with J gene TRBJ1-2; D is unclear. DNA for the CDR3: TGTGCCAGCAGCCAAGGAGCAGCCCTCAACTATGGCTACACCTTC. Residues: CASSQGAALNYGYTF.